The sample holds one count of the clone carrying this T cell receptor beta chain. V was pared by 4 bases and J by 4 bases, with 16 bases of the junction left unmatched. CDR3 size: 18 residues. Germline CDR1 and CDR2: SEHNR and FQNEAQ (reference sequence). This sample stems from a study of Ad26.COV2.S vaccination and SARS-CoV-2 variants. At the level of the study: Donor got 5x10^10 or 1x10^11 viral particles of Ad26.COV2.S.

Using immunoSEQ multiplex PCR, the repertoire was profiled, and TCRdb retains in-frame clones only, with some absent. The table includes 380,000 or so clones, 88% detected once. Specified treatment: around 19 received Ad26.COV2.S at low or high dose, single or two shots; 5 received placebo; per-sample allocation not given. Material that was analyzed had been drawn on day 63 after the first vaccine or placebo injection. As its vector, the vaccine had Ad26, which expressed Wuhan-strain SARS-CoV-2 spike. The chain recombines TRBV7-9 with TRBJ1-2; 9 bases fit TRBD1. The receptor was derived from a person between 18 and 59 years old who received the Ad26.COV2.S COVID-19 vaccine or a placebo. Material: peripheral blood, obtained in a trial of Ad26.COV2.S vaccine versus placebo. The CDR3 here is CASSYGTGRSKGSYGYTF. As DNA, the CDR3 is TGTGCCAGCAGCTATGGGACAGGGCGGTCCAAAGGGAGCTATGGCTACACCTTC.